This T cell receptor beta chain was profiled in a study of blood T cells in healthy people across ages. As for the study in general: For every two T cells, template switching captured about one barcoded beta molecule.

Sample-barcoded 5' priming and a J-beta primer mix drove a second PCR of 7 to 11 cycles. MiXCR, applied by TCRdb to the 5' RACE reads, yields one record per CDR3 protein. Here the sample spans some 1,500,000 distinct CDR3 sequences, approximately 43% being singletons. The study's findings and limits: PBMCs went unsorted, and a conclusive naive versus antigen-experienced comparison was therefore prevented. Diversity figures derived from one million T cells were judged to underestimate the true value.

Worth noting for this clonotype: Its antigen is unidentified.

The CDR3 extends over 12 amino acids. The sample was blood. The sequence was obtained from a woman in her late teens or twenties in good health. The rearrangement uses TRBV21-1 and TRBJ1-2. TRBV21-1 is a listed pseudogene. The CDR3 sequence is CASSREDDGYTF. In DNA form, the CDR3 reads TGTGCCAGCAGCAGGGAGGACGATGGCTACACCTTC.